This is a list of T cell receptor beta chains from one sample in a study of blood T cell repertoires in COVID-19. Repertoires were generated with immunoSEQ multiplex PCR, while TCRdb's copy carries only in-frame clones and drops some. This table has 200,000 to 250,000 clones, less than 90% appearing once. The sequencing input was peripheral blood. The receptor set was obtained from a woman aged 80 or over with active or convalescent COVID-19. CDR3s leave out the opening cysteine and the closing phenylalanine or tryptophan.

J | V | CDR3
TRBJ1-2 | TRBV5-4 | ASSFQAPYGYT
TRBJ2-1 | TRBV4-3 | ASSQAFGLAGAQF
TRBJ2-3 | TRBV27 | ASTNGQGTDTQY
TRBJ1-2 | TRBV28 | ASSYGDREYGYT
TRBJ1-1 | TRBV18 | ASSPLGDSRNTEAF
TRBJ2-7 | TRBV5-6 | ASSLGQVFSYEQY
TRBJ2-1 | TRBV11-2 | ASSLDLWGGHNEQF
TRBJ2-3 | TRBV6-2/TRBV6-3 | ASSYATSGTSTDTQY
TRBJ2-7 | TRBV18 | ASSPGRGTYEQY
TRBJ2-1 | TRBV7-3 | ASSLMFLNEQF
TRBJ2-7 | TRBV4-3 | ASSQDSRSQQY
TRBJ2-1 | TRBV7-3 | ASSPGGHNEQF
TRBJ1-5 | TRBV6-5 | ASSYSRNNQPQH
TRBJ2-7 | TRBV7-2 | ASSLGPRVGEQY
TRBJ1-1 | TRBV7-2 | ASSLQGASEAF
TRBJ1-3 | TRBV6-2/TRBV6-3 | ASSRDRVRDRSGNTIY
TRBJ2-2 | TRBV19 | ASWGQGATGELF
TRBJ2-7 | TRBV4-1 | ASSQGTGGRSYEQY
TRBJ1-5 | TRBV21-1 | ASSRGGDRENQPQH
TRBJ2-2 | TRBV5-4 | ASSLAGGSGELF
TRBJ2-7 | TRBV5-4 | ASRGIGGEQY
TRBJ2-5 | TRBV5-1 | ASSLAGGETQY
TRBJ1-1 | TRBV14 | ASSHNNMMNTEAF
TRBJ2-7 | TRBV7-3 | ASSAASGRLYEQY
TRBJ1-2 | TRBV5-4 | ASSTLQDGDNGYT
TRBJ2-7 | TRBV4-1 | ASSQRGLRGDEQY
TRBJ2-5 | TRBV4-1 | ASSPPRGHQETQY
TRBJ2-3 | TRBV10-3 | AISPGLAGGGTDTQY
TRBJ2-5 | TRBV29-1 | SVEKTGGAETQY
TRBJ2-7 | TRBV12-3/TRBV12-4 | ASSSDYEQY
TRBJ1-5 | TRBV10-3 | AISKQGASQPQH
TRBJ1-4 | TRBV18 | ASSPPGSRANEKLF
TRBJ2-3 | TRBV5-1 | ASSFGLSRGLTDTQY
TRBJ2-6 | TRBV29-1 | SVQGVGGANVLT
TRBJ2-3 | TRBV7-3 | ASSLAGRPDTQY
TRBJ1-1 | TRBV30 | AWSAGTVTEAF
TRBJ1-3 | TRBV7-9 | ASSLQGLGNTIY
TRBJ1-5 | TRBV27 | ASSPYLIPDKGQEYSNQPQH
TRBJ1-1 | TRBV6-2/TRBV6-3 | ASSYFRVGQNTEAF
TRBJ2-3 | TRBV2 | ARRGTSGFPSTDTQY
TRBJ2-5 | TRBV12-5 | ASGPQGFQETQY
TRBJ1-2 | TRBV5-8 | ASGDRYPPHGYT
TRBJ2-7 | TRBV10-3 | AISDRGGYEQY
TRBJ2-1 | TRBV7-2 | ASSFYRARNEQF
TRBJ1-6 | TRBV7-2 | ASSLGLTTVNSPLH
TRBJ1-2 | TRBV19 | ASNQQDSGSYT
TRBJ1-1 | TRBV21-1 | ASSLDRYTEAF
TRBJ2-5 | TRBV5-4 | ASSLAFQETQY
TRBJ2-3 | TRBV5-4 | ASSLPGDKKDTQY
TRBJ2-6 | TRBV4-2 | ASSKWTSGGPRRGANVLT
TRBJ2-2 | TRBV11-2 | ASSSRQGRGTGELF
TRBJ1-1 | TRBV18 | ASSRVFGTGTMNTEAF
TRBJ2-3 | TRBV20-1 | SASWWRGGTDTQY
TRBJ1-2 | TRBV7-8 | ASSAGSYGYT
TRBJ2-3 | TRBV10-3 | AISARIIETGVKDTQY
TRBJ2-5 | TRBV2 | ASSEASGRAQETQY
TRBJ2-1 | TRBV7-6 | ASSFSADTSGGRYNEQF
TRBJ2-3 | TRBV7-9 | ASNREFADTQY
TRBJ2-1 | TRBV4-3 | ASSQDQYNEQF